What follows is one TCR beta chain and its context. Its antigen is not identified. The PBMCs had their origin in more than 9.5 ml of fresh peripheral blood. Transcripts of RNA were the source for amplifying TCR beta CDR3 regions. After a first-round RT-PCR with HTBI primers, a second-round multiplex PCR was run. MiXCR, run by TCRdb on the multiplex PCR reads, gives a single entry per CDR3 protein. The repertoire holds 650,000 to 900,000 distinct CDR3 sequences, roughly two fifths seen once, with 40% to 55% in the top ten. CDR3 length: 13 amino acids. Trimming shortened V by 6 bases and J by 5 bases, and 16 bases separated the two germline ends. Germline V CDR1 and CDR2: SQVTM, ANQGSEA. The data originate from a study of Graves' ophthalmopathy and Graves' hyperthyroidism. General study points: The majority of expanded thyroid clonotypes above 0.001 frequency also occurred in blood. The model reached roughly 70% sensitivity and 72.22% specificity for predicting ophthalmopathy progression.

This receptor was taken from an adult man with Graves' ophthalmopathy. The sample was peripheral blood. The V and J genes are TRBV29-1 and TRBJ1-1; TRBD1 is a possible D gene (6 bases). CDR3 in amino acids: CSVPTGGRTEAFF. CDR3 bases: TGCAGCGTCCCCACGGGGGGGCGAACTGAAGCTTTCTTT.